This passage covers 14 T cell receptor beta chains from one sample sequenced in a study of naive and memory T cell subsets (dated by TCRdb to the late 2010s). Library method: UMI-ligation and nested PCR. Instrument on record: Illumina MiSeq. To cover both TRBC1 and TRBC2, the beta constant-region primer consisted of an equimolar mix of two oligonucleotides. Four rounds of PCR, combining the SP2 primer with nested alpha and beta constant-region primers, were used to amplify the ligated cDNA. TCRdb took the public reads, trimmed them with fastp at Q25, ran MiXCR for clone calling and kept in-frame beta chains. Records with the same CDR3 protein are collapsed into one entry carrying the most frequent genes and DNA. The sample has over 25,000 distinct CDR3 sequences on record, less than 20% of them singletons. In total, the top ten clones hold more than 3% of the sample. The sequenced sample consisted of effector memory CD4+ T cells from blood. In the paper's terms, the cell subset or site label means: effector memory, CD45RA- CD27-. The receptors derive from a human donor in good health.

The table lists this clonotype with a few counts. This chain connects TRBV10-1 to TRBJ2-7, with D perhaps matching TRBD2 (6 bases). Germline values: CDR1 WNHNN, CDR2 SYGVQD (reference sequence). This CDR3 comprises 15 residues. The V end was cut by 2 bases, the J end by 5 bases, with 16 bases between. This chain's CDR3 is CASSEGSAGYDEQYF. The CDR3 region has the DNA TGCGCCAGCAGTGAGGGGAGCGCGGGGTACGACGAGCAGTACTTC.

The CDR3 is CASSFAGAREQFF. Written as DNA, the CDR3 is TGTGCCAGCAGCTTTGCCGGGGCCCGAGAGCAGTTCTTC. V is TRBV7-8 and J is TRBJ2-1; either TRBD1 or TRBD2 may fit D (5 bases each). There are 13 residues in the CDR3. CDR1 and CDR2 from the germline V gene are SGHVS and FQNEAQ. V lost 3 bases and J 10 bases, leaving 13 bases between the germline ends.

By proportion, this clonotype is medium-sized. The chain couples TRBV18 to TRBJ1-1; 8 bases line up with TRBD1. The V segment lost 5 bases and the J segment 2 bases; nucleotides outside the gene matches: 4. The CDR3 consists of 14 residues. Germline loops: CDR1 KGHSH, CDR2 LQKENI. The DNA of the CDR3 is TGTGCCAGCTCAGCACAGGGGGGAAACACTGAAGCTTTCTTT. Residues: CASSAQGGNTEAFF.

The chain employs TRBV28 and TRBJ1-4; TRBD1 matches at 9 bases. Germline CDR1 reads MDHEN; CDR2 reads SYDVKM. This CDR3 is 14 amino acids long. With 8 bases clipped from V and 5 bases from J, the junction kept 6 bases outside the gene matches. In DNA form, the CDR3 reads TGTGCCAGCTGGCGGGGGACAGGGAATGAAAAACTGTTTTTT. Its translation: CASWRGTGNEKLFF.

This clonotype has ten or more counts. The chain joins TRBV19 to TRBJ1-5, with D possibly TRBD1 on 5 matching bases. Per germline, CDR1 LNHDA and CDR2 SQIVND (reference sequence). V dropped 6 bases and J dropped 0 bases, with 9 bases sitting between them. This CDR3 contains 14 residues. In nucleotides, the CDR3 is TGTGCCAGTAGAGGGACGAATAGCAATCAGCCCCAGCATTTT. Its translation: CASRGTNSNQPQHF.

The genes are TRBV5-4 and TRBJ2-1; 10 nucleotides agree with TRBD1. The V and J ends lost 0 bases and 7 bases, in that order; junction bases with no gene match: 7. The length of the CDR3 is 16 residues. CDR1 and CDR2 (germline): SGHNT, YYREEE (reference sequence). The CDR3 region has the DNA TGTGCCAGCAGCTTGGGACAGGGGGCTAACAAGAATGAGCAGTTCTTC. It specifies CASSLGQGANKNEQFF.

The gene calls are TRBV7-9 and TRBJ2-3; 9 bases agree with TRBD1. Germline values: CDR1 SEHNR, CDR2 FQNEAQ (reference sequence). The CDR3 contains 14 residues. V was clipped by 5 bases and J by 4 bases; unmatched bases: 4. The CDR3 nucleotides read TGTGCCAGCAGCGAGGACAGGGGAGCAGATACGCAGTATTTT. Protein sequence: CASSEDRGADTQYF.

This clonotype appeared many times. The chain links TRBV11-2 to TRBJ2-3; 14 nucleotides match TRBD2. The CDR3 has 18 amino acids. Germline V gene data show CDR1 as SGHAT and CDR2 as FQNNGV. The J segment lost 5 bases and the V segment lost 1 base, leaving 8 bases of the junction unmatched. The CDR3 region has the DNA TGTGCCAGCAGCTTAGGCCCAATCGGGACTAGCGGGAGAGATACGCAGTATTTT. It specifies CASSLGPIGTSGRDTQYF. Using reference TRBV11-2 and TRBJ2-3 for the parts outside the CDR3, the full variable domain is EAGVAQSPRYKIIEKRQSVAFWCNPISGHATLYWYQQILGQGPKLLIQFQNNGVVDDSQLPKDRFSAERLKGVDSTLKIQPAKLEDSAVYLCASSLGPIGTSGRDTQYFGPGTRLTVL.

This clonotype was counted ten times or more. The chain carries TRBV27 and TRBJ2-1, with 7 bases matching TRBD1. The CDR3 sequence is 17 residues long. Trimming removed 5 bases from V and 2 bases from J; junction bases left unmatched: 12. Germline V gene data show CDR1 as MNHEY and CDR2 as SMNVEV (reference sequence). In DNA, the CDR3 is TGTGCCAGCAGTCTACGACAGGGTCAGGGGGCCTACAATGAGCAGTTCTTC. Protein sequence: CASSLRQGQGAYNEQFF.

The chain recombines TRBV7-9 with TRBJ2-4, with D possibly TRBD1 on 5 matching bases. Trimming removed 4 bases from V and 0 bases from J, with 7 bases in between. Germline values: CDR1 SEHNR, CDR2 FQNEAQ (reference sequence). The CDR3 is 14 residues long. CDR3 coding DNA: TGTGCCAGCAGCTCAACAGGAGCCAAAAACATTCAGTACTTC. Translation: CASSSTGAKNIQYF.

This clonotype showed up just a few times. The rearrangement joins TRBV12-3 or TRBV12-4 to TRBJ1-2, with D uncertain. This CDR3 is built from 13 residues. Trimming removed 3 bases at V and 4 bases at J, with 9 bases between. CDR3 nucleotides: TGTGCCAGCAGTTTCGGGCGGATCTATGGCTACACCTTC. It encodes CASSFGRIYGYTF.

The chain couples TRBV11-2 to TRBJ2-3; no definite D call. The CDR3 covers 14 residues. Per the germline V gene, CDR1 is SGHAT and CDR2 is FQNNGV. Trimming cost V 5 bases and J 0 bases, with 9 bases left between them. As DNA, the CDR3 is TGTGCCAGCAGCCAAATCCCTAGCACAGATACGCAGTATTTT. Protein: CASSQIPSTDTQYF.

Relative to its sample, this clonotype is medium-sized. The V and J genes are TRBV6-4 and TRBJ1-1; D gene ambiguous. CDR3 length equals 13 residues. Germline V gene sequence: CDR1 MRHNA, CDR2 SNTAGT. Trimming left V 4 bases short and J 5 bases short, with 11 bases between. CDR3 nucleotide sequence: TGTGCCAGCAGTGTGAGTCAACAAACTGAAGCTTTCTTT. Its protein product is CASSVSQQTEAFF.

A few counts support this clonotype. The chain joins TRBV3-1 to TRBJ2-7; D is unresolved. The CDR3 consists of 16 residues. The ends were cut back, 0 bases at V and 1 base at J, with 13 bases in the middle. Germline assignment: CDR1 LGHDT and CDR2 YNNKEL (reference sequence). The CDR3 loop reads CASSQESWLRSYEQYF. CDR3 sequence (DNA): TGTGCCAGCAGCCAAGAGTCGTGGTTACGATCCTACGAGCAGTACTTC.